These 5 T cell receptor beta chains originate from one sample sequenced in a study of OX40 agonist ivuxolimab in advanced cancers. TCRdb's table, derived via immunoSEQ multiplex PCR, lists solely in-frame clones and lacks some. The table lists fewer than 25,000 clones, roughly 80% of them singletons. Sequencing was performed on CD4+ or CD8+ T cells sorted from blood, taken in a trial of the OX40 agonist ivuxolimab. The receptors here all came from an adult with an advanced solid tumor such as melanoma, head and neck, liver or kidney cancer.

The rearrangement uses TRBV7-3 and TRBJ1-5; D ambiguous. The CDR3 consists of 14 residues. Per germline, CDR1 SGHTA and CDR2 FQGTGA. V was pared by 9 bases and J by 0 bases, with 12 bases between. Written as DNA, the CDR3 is TGTGCCAGGGAAGGGCTCTATAGCAATCAGCCCCAGCATTTT. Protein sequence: CAREGLYSNQPQHF.

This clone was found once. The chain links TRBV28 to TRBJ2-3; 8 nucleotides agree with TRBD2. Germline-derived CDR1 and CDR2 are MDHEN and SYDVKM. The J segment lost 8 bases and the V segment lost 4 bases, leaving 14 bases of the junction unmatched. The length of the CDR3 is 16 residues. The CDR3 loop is CASSSGGGKRRFTQYF. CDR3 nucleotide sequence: TGTGCCAGCAGTTCCGGCGGGGGGAAACGAAGGTTTACGCAGTATTTT.

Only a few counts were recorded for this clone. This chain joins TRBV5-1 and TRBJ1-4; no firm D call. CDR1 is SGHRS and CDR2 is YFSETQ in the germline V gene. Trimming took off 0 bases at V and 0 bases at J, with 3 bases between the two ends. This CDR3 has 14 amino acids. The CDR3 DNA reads TGCGCCAGCAGCTTGGGGGCAACTAATGAAAAACTGTTTTTT. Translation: CASSLGATNEKLFF. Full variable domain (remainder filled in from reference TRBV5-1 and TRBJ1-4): KAGVTQTPRYLIKTRGQQVTLSCSPISGHRSVSWYQQTPGQGLQFLFEYFSETQRNKGNFPGRFSGRQFSNSRSEMNVSTLELGDSALYLCASSLGATNEKLFFGSGTQLSVL.

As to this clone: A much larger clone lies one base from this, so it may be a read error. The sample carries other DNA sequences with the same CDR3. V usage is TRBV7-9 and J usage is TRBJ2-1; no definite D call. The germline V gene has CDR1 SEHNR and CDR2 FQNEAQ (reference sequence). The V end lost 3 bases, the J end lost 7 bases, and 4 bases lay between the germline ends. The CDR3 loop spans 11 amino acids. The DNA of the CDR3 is TGTGCCAGCAGCTTGCTGAATGAGCAGTTCTTC. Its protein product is CASSLLNEQFF.

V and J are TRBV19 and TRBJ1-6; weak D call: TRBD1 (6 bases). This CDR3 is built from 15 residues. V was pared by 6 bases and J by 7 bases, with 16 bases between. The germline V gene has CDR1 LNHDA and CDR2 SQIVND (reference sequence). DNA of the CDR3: TGTGCCAGTAGCCGAGGGACGAGGGGGAATTCACCCCTCCACTTT. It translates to CASSRGTRGNSPLHF.